A single sample is the source of the 19 T cell receptor beta chains below, sequenced in a study of blood T cell repertoires in COVID-19. Profiled with immunoSEQ multiplex PCR; TCRdb holds only in-frame clones, not every one. The data hold 110,000 to 150,000 clones, with around 90% observed a single time. Sequencing input: peripheral blood. These receptors were taken from a human donor in a cohort sampled during active COVID-19.

V and J are TRBV7-2 and TRBJ2-3; 12 nucleotides line up with TRBD2. The CDR3 runs to 17 residues. Germline trimming cut 5 bases from V and 4 bases from J; bases unmatched to any gene: 10. Germline V CDR1 and CDR2: SGHTA, FQGNSA. The CDR3, as DNA: TGTGCCAGCAGCACATCTACTAGCGGGAGGTATCCAGATACGCAGTATTTT. Translated, it gives CASSTSTSGRYPDTQYF.

The chain uses TRBV19 and TRBJ2-1, with 7 bases fitting TRBD2. This CDR3 has 14 residues. Germline V gene data show CDR1 as LNHDA and CDR2 as SQIVND (reference sequence). Losses at the gene ends were 5 bases for V and 15 bases for J; bases not matched to a gene: 16. CDR3 DNA sequence: TGTGCCAGTAGTCAAGTGTCTAGCGGCCTGACACCGTTCTTC. Translating it yields CASSQVSSGLTPFF.

The genes are TRBV30 and TRBJ2-7, with D tentatively TRBD1 (6 bases). CDR1 and CDR2 (germline): GTSNPN, SVGIG (reference sequence). This CDR3 is 12 amino acids long. The V gene lost 6 bases and the J gene lost 5 bases, with 14 bases spanning the gap. CDR3 sequence (DNA): TGTGCCTGTACCACAGGGTCAAACGAGCAGTACTTC. Protein: CACTTGSNEQYF.

V gene TRBV28 combines with J gene TRBJ2-7; tentatively, D is TRBD2 (6 bases). The CDR3 is 16 residues long. V lost 3 bases to trimming and J lost 3 bases, with 18 bases between them. Germline values: CDR1 MDHEN, CDR2 SYDVKM. The CDR3 loop reads CASSFGGITGGYEQYF. For the CDR3, the DNA is TGTGCCAGCAGTTTTGGGGGAATAACCGGGGGCTACGAGCAGTACTTC.

About this clone: The junction departs from germline at one end; a sequencing error may be responsible. This CDR3 is also generated by other DNA sequences in the sample. The genes are TRBV7-7 and TRBJ2-5, with TRBD1 identical over 11 bases. Germline CDR1 reads SSHAT; CDR2 reads FNYEAQ (reference sequence). The CDR3 spans 15 residues. The CDR3 loop reads CASSPGTGGQETQYF. The CDR3 DNA follows: TGTGCTAGCAGTCCCGGGACAGGGGGCCAAGAGACCCAGTACTTC. Supplemented by reference TRBV7-7 and TRBJ2-5, the full variable domain reads GAGVSQSPRYKVTKRGQDVTLRCDPISSHATLYWYQQALGQGPEFLTYFNYEAQPDKSGLPSDRFSAERPEGSISTLTIQRTEQRDSAMYRCASSPGTGGQETQYFGPGTRLLVL.

V and J are TRBV5-4 and TRBJ2-5, with TRBD1 matching over 8 bases. CDR1 SGHNT and CDR2 YYREEE come from the germline V gene (reference sequence). The CDR3 extends over 17 amino acids. J gave up 5 bases and V 4 bases, and 16 bases lay outside the gene matches. The CDR3 DNA is TGTGCCAGCAGCCCGACCCCAACAGGGGGGAGGAAGGAGACCCAGTACTTC. Protein: CASSPTPTGGRKETQYF.

The CDR3 protein is CAWDGQGLMNTEAFF. CDR3 bases: TGTGCCTGGGATGGACAGGGATTAATGAACACTGAAGCTTTCTTT. The gene calls are TRBV30 and TRBJ1-1; 8 nucleotides align to TRBD1. The J segment lost 0 bases and the V segment lost 5 bases, leaving 8 bases of the junction unmatched. The CDR3 has 15 amino acids. Germline V gives CDR1 GTSNPN, CDR2 SVGIG (reference sequence).

Only a few counts were recorded for this clone. The V and J genes are TRBV5-4 and TRBJ2-6; 8 positions match TRBD1. CDR1 is SGHNT, CDR2 YYREEE, per germline (reference sequence). The CDR3 contains 16 residues. The V and J ends lost 3 bases and 0 bases, in that order; junction bases with no gene match: 2. CDR3 DNA sequence: TGTGCCAGCAGCTCGGGACAGGCCTCTGGGGCCAACGTCCTGACTTTC. Translated: CASSSGQASGANVLTF.

The CDR3 region is CASSALAGSYNEQFF. DNA for the CDR3: TGTGCCAGCAGTGCCCTAGCGGGGTCCTACAATGAGCAGTTCTTC. This sequence joins TRBV27 and TRBJ2-1, with 9 bases lining up with TRBD2. Germline V CDR1 and CDR2: MNHEY, SMNVEV (reference sequence). V was clipped by 5 bases and J by 1 base; unmatched bases: 3. The CDR3 sequence is 15 residues long.

This clone appeared once. The V and J genes are TRBV28 and TRBJ1-1, with 7 nucleotides matching TRBD1. V was pared by 2 bases and J by 10 bases, with 10 bases of the junction left unmatched. CDR3 length: 14 residues. Germline V gene sequence: CDR1 MDHEN, CDR2 SYDVKM. The CDR3 coding sequence is TGTGCCAGCAGTTTACCCGGGACAGCTGTAGTAGCTTTCTTT. Residues: CASSLPGTAVVAFF.

This chain uses TRBV11-3 with TRBJ1-4; D gene uncertain. Per the germline V gene, CDR1 is SGHNT and CDR2 is YENEEA. The CDR3 has 14 amino acids. Trimming took off 2 bases at V and 8 bases at J, with 12 bases between the two ends. CDR3 amino acids: CASSLTRVGEKLFF. DNA of the CDR3: TGTGCCAGCAGCTTAACTAGGGTGGGGGAAAAACTGTTTTTT.

This chain links TRBV14 with TRBJ1-6; no firm D call. The CDR3 spans 13 residues. The germline V gene encodes CDR1 SGHDN and CDR2 FVKESK. With 5 bases removed from V and 7 bases from J, the gap between germline ends came to 9 bases. CDR3 region: CASSLTRNSPLHF. DNA of the CDR3: TGTGCCAGCAGCTTAACCCGGAATTCACCCCTCCACTTT.

The chain has TRBV28 and TRBJ2-2, with 9 bases fitting TRBD2. The CDR3 has 15 residues. Trimming at V came to 6 bases and at J to 8 bases, leaving 10 bases not matched to a gene. Germline-derived CDR1 and CDR2 are MDHEN and SYDVKM. CDR3 DNA: TGTGCCAGCAGCCCCGGACTAGCGATTTCGGGGGAGCTGTTTTTT. Protein: CASSPGLAISGELFF.

The rearrangement links TRBV28 to TRBJ2-7; D not certain. The CDR3 has 12 amino acids. V shed 3 bases and J shed 4 bases, with 7 bases lying between them. CDR1 is MDHEN, CDR2 SYDVKM, per germline. CDR3 sequence reads: CASSFRRYEQYF. The CDR3 DNA is TGTGCCAGCAGTTTTCGGCGGTACGAGCAGTACTTC.

The chain joins TRBV5-1 to TRBJ2-3; D might be TRBD2 (5 bases). The CDR3 totals 16 residues. The ends were cut back, 1 base at V and 5 bases at J, with 17 bases in the middle. In germline, CDR1 is SGHRS, CDR2 YFSETQ. The CDR3 reads CASSLSRVRRGDTQYF. The CDR3 coding sequence is TGCGCCAGCAGCTTGTCGCGGGTACGACGGGGAGATACGCAGTATTTT.

The rearrangement joins TRBV1 to TRBJ2-1; the table's D call, TRBD2, was not checked against the DNA. TRBV1 is described as a pseudogene. This CDR3 has 18 amino acids. The DNA for the CDR3 is TGCACCAGCAGCCAAGATCAACTAGCGGTGAGCTCCTACAATGAGCAGTTCTTC. Protein product: CTSSQDQLAVSSYNEQFF.

The rearrangement joins TRBV19 to TRBJ1-6, with 10 bases identical to TRBD1. From germline, CDR1 is LNHDA and CDR2 SQIVND (reference sequence). This CDR3 is built from 15 residues. The junction had 4 bases not matched to a gene; V was cut back by 1 base and J by 10 bases. The CDR3 is CASSIGTGGNSPLHF. The CDR3 DNA is TGTGCCAGTAGTATAGGGACAGGGGGAAACTCACCCCTCCACTTT. Full variable domain (remainder filled in from reference TRBV19 and TRBJ1-6): DGGITQSPKYLFRKEGQNVTLSCEQNLNHDAMYWYRQDPGQGLRLIYYSQIVNDFQKGDIAEGYSVSREKKESFPLTVTSAQKNPTAFYLCASSIGTGGNSPLHFGNGTRLTVT.

The genes are TRBV4-2 and TRBJ2-1, with a tentative D call TRBD2 (6 bases). Germline V gene data show CDR1 as LGHNA and CDR2 as YNFKEQ. V shed 3 bases and J shed 9 bases, with 18 bases lying between them. The CDR3 loop spans 15 amino acids. The CDR3 coding sequence is TGTGCCAGCAGCCAGGCCTTACTAGCTAATAGTGAGCAGTTCTTC. Protein: CASSQALLANSEQFF.

The chain has TRBV7-2 and TRBJ2-2; 9 positions match TRBD2. Germline V lookup: CDR1 SGHTA, CDR2 FQGNSA. With 11 bases clipped from V and 5 bases from J, the junction kept 21 bases outside the gene matches. This CDR3 is 18 amino acids long. In DNA, the CDR3 is TGTGCCGGGACTCGGGGGAACCTAGCGGGGAAGTTGACCGGGGAGCTGTTTTTT. Protein: CAGTRGNLAGKLTGELFF. The whole variable domain, filled in from reference TRBV7-2 and TRBJ2-2, reads GAGVSQSPSNKVTEKGKDVELRCDPISGHTALYWYRQSLGQGLEFLIYFQGNSAPDKSGLPSDRFSAERTGGSVSTLTIQRTQQEDSAVYLCAGTRGNLAGKLTGELFFGEGSRLTVL.